This TCR beta chain was observed in a study of cytomegalovirus exposure and HLA in healthy donors. Study overall: Among the 400 or so donors who were genotyped, about 84% fell in the genetic ancestry cluster that is associated with self-reported Caucasian donors. Study findings and constraints: TCR association rates varied by HLA locus in a later analysis, with DRB1 highest and HLA-C lowest.

In the PCR, 60 Vbeta and 13 Jbeta primers were used. How the authors handled the data: Later, an analysis found 80 million or so unique TCR beta chains, and approximately 10 million of these were shared. The assay was immunoSEQ multiplex PCR, and TCRdb's table has in-frame clones only and misses some. V and J calls and clone size come straight from that table; D and trimming were deduced from the DNA. This sample has roughly 230,000 clones; around 90% occur once, and the top ten carry 1.7%. V was cut by 3 bases and J by 2 bases, with 8 bases left in between. Germline V CDR1 and CDR2: ENHRY, SYGVKD. The CDR3 is 13 amino acids. This clone was detected only once. Its target is unknown.

The sample was PBMCs. V is TRBV10-3 and J is TRBJ2-7; D is unclear. The receptor was derived from a girl aged 2 to 9 in good health and CMV-seronegative. The CDR3 loop reads CAISEQITYEQYF. As DNA, the CDR3 is TGTGCCATCAGTGAACAGATTACCTACGAGCAGTACTTC.